The 18 T cell receptor beta chains reported below all come from one sample, sequenced in a study of blood T cells in healthy people across ages (dated by TCRdb to the mid-2010s). The library was made by 5' RACE. TCRdb lists the instrument as Illumina HiSeq 2500. A second PCR of roughly 6 to 11 cycles was run with a J-beta primer mix and a sample-barcoded 5' primer. TCRdb's own reprocessing of the public reads used fastp at Q25 and MiXCR and kept productive beta chains. Every entry covers one CDR3 protein and lists the most common genes and DNA from its rows. This sample is represented by 1.5 million to 2 million distinct CDR3 sequences; roughly 49% of them were singletons. More than 2% of the sample lies in the top ten. Specimen: blood. Every receptor here comes from a woman in her 40s in good health.

This clonotype was found once. The chain links TRBV7-2 to TRBJ2-1, with 9 bases that match TRBD2. Losses at the gene ends were 5 bases for V and 13 bases for J; bases not matched to a gene: 18. Germline CDR1 and CDR2: SGHTA and FQGNSA. This CDR3 is 16 amino acids long. The CDR3 nucleotides read TGTGCCAGCAGCCCACAGGGACGAGCGGGGGGTAGGTCCCAGTTCTTC. Encoded protein: CASSPQGRAGGRSQFF.

CDR3 loop: CASSKGVAGGAYNEQFF. The CDR3 DNA is TGCGCCAGCAGCAAGGGGGTCGCGGGGGGGGCCTACAATGAGCAGTTCTTC. J is TRBJ2-1 and V is TRBV5-1, with 9 bases fitting TRBD2. The junction had 10 bases not matched to a gene; V was cut back by 4 bases and J by 2 bases. This CDR3 comprises 17 residues. CDR1 is SGHRS and CDR2 is YFSETQ in the germline V gene.

J is TRBJ2-1 and V is TRBV20-1; TRBD1 is a possible D gene (5 bases). The CDR3 extends over 11 amino acids. The V gene lost 2 bases and the J gene lost 13 bases, with 12 bases spanning the gap. Germline loops: CDR1 DFQATT, CDR2 SNEGSKA (reference sequence). The CDR3 here is CSARLGRDQFF. The CDR3 DNA sequence: TGCAGTGCTAGATTGGGGCGTGACCAGTTCTTC.

CDR3 region: CASSTAGGHYNSPLHF. In DNA, the CDR3 is TGTGCCAGCAGCACGGCAGGGGGGCACTATAATTCACCCCTCCACTTT. V is TRBV7-9 and J is TRBJ1-6, with TRBD1 matching 7 bases. J gave up 3 bases and V 5 bases, and 7 bases lay outside the gene matches. This CDR3 comprises 16 residues. Looked up from germline, CDR1 is SEHNR and CDR2 is FQNEAQ (reference sequence).

The chain employs TRBV28 and TRBJ2-7, with 8 bases that match TRBD1. This CDR3 contains 14 residues. Unmatched junction bases numbered 6, after V lost 3 bases and J lost 5 bases. Looked up from germline, CDR1 is MDHEN and CDR2 is SYDVKM. In DNA, the CDR3 is TGTGCCAGCAGTTTTCCCAGGGACAGGCACGAGCAGTACTTC. Translated: CASSFPRDRHEQYF.

The chain is built from TRBV27 and TRBJ1-2; tentatively, D is TRBD1 (5 bases). This CDR3 region has 15 residues. Germline assignment: CDR1 MNHEY and CDR2 SMNVEV (reference sequence). The V end was cut by 2 bases, the J end by 4 bases, with 14 bases between. The CDR3 DNA follows: TGTGCCAGCAGTTTAGCCCCCGGGGCGCCCTATGGCTACACCTTC. Translating gives CASSLAPGAPYGYTF.

J is TRBJ2-3 and V is TRBV20-1; 10 bases line up with TRBD2. CDR1 is DFQATT, CDR2 SNEGSKA, per germline (reference sequence). CDR3 length: 15 residues. The V and J ends lost 2 bases and 2 bases, in that order; junction bases with no gene match: 4. The CDR3 coding sequence is TGCAGTGCTAGAATGCTAGCGGGGGCCACAGATACGCAGTATTTT. Translating it yields CSARMLAGATDTQYF.

This chain joins TRBV10-3 and TRBJ2-7; 11 nucleotides match TRBD1. The CDR3 is made up of 15 amino acids. Germline V gene data show CDR1 as ENHRY and CDR2 as SYGVKD. V lost 2 bases to trimming and J lost 4 bases; unmatched junction nucleotides: 4. The CDR3 DNA sequence: TGTGCCATCAGTGAGCCGGACAGGGGGCGGTACGAGCAGTACTTC. Translating it yields CAISEPDRGRYEQYF.

This chain joins TRBV28 and TRBJ1-2; TRBD1 aligns across 7 bases. Unmatched junction bases numbered 3, after V lost 3 bases and J lost 5 bases. The CDR3 length is 13 residues. Germline CDR1 MDHEN, CDR2 SYDVKM. The CDR3 spells CASSFGQAYGYTF. DNA for the CDR3: TGTGCCAGCAGTTTTGGACAGGCGTATGGCTACACCTTC.

In its sample, this clonotype was seen a few times. The chain links TRBV2 to TRBJ2-4, with D tentatively TRBD2 (5 bases). CDR1 and CDR2 (germline): SNHLY, FYNNEI. This CDR3 comprises 13 residues. V was pared by 7 bases and J by 8 bases, with 15 bases between. The CDR3: CASKRVAADIQYF. CDR3 bases: TGTGCCAGCAAACGCGTGGCAGCGGACATTCAGTACTTC.

This clonotype was detected only a few times. The gene calls are TRBV5-1 and TRBJ2-4; 8 bases match TRBD1. This CDR3 spans 17 amino acids. Trimming removed 2 bases from V and 0 bases from J; junction bases left unmatched: 7. From germline, CDR1 is SGHRS and CDR2 YFSETQ. The CDR3 nucleotides are TGCGCCAGCAGCTTTACAGGGGGGACGCTAGCCAAAAACATTCAGTACTTC. Translating gives CASSFTGGTLAKNIQYF. The whole variable domain, remainder taken from reference TRBV5-1 and TRBJ2-4, is KAGVTQTPRYLIKTRGQQVTLSCSPISGHRSVSWYQQTPGQGLQFLFEYFSETQRNKGNFPGRFSGRQFSNSRSEMNVSTLELGDSALYLCASSFTGGTLAKNIQYFGAGTRLSVL.

V is TRBV7-9 and J is TRBJ2-4; a weak D match, TRBD2 (5 bases). The end of the DNA is better explained by TRBJ2-5, so the J call may be wrong. Germline V lookup: CDR1 SEHNR, CDR2 FQNEAQ (reference sequence). The CDR3 sequence is 15 residues long. The CDR3 is CASSSTGIPQETQYF. The CDR3 DNA sequence: TGTGCCAGCAGCTCAACCGGGATACCACAAGAGACCCAGTACTTC.

A few counts support this clonotype. This rearrangement joins TRBV11-3 to TRBJ1-2; 7 bases match TRBD1. V shed 4 bases and J 1 base; nucleotides not matched to a gene: 15. This CDR3 has 18 amino acids. The germline gives CDR1 SGHNT, CDR2 YENEEA. The CDR3 is CASSSNPRDSTLNYGYTF. CDR3 bases: TGTGCCAGCAGCTCAAATCCCCGGGACAGCACCCTTAACTATGGCTACACCTTC.

This clonotype turned up a few times. This chain links TRBV9 with TRBJ1-2; TRBD1 matches 11 bases. The germline V gene has CDR1 SGDLS and CDR2 YYNGEE. The CDR3 has 15 residues. The junction had 5 bases not matched to a gene; V was cut back by 3 bases and J by 4 bases. The CDR3 protein is CASSGRTGGGYGYTF. In nucleotides, the CDR3 is TGTGCCAGCAGCGGTCGGACAGGGGGCGGCTATGGCTACACCTTC.

The rearrangement joins TRBV27 to TRBJ1-1, with 7 bases fitting TRBD1. Germline assignment: CDR1 MNHEY and CDR2 SMNVEV (reference sequence). The CDR3 is 15 amino acids. V was pared by 4 bases and J by 1 base, with 6 bases of the junction left unmatched. The CDR3 loop reads CASSSVGTENTEAFF. The CDR3 DNA sequence: TGTGCCAGCAGTTCCGTCGGGACAGAGAACACTGAAGCTTTCTTT.

The V call is TRBV6-9, the J call TRBJ2-1; 8 bases align to TRBD2. Trimming cost V 1 base and J 7 bases; bases outside gene matches: 9. The CDR3 runs 16 residues. Per germline, CDR1 MNHGY and CDR2 SVAAGI. The CDR3 sequence: CASSYWERENGNEQFF. The CDR3 DNA follows: TGTGCCAGCAGTTATTGGGAGCGGGAGAACGGAAATGAGCAGTTCTTC.

This clonotype was detected a few times. V usage is TRBV6-6 and J usage is TRBJ2-1; D perhaps matches TRBD2 (6 bases). Germline V gene data show CDR1 as MNHNY and CDR2 as SVGAGI (reference sequence). V lost 2 bases, J lost 7 bases, and 12 bases lay in between. The CDR3 covers 14 residues. CDR3 sequence: CASSYIGGGNEQFF. The CDR3 nucleotides are TGTGCCAGCAGTTACATAGGTGGGGGGAATGAGCAGTTCTTC.

The V and J genes are TRBV13 and TRBJ1-6, with 9 bases aligning to TRBD1. This CDR3 spans 16 amino acids. Germline V lookup: CDR1 PRHDT, CDR2 FYEKMQ (reference sequence). With V trimmed by 5 bases and J by 10 bases, 12 bases remained unmatched. CDR3: CASSLRQGVRQSPLHF. As DNA, the CDR3 is TGTGCCAGCAGCCTGCGACAGGGGGTTCGACAGTCACCCCTCCACTTT.